The clone carrying this T cell receptor beta chain was picked up one time. Germline CDR1 and CDR2: SNHLY and FYNNEI. The CDR3 totals 13 residues. Trimming shortened V by 11 bases and J by 2 bases, and 16 bases separated the two germline ends. One Seattle source followed patients from active infection through their disease course. The sample originates from a study of blood T cell repertoires in COVID-19. The data were produced by immunoSEQ multiplex PCR, yet TCRdb's version contains in-frame clones alone and is incomplete. The sample shows some 240,000 clones, roughly 85% of them seen only once. V usage is TRBV2 and J usage is TRBJ2-7, with D tentatively TRBD1 (7 bases). The TCR was taken from a woman aged 65 to 85 with COVID-19, enrolled during active disease. The sequenced material came from peripheral blood. The chain's CDR3 is CAARDSATYEQYF. In DNA form, the CDR3 reads TGTGCCGCGCGGGACAGTGCAACCTACGAGCAGTACTTC.